Ten or more counts support the clone carrying this T cell receptor (beta chain). The antigen is unknown. The data originate from a study of T cells in Graves' hyperthyroidism and ophthalmopathy. On the study more broadly: At initial diagnosis, before any treatment had begun, peripheral blood was obtained.

Study-level points and caveats: Blood also showed most of the thyroid clonotypes that were expanded above 0.001.

Hyperthyroidism patients were newly diagnosed, had disease duration under 2 months, and were aged 18 to 65 years. V was trimmed by 5 bases and J by 0 bases, leaving 13 bases between them. The length of the CDR3 is 15 residues. Germline CDR1 and CDR2: LGHDT and YNNKEL (reference sequence). What was amplified from RNA transcripts were TCR beta CDR3 regions. Initially, a first-round RT-PCR of the TCR CDR3 employed the HTBI primer set. From the multiplex PCR reads, TCRdb called clonotypes with MiXCR, one entry per CDR3 protein. The table shows about 400,000 distinct CDR3 sequences, with about 12% occurring only once.

The receptor was isolated from a woman between 18 and 29 years old with Graves' hyperthyroidism. This chain links TRBV3-1 with TRBJ1-1; D is perhaps TRBD1 (5 bases). Sequencing used blood. The CDR3 loop reads CASSISTVMNTEAFF. DNA for the CDR3: TGTGCCAGCAGCATCTCGACAGTTATGAACACTGAAGCTTTCTTT. Based on the CDR3 plus reference TRBV3-1 and TRBJ1-1, the full variable domain is DTAVSQTPKYLVTQMGNDKSIKCEQNLGHDTMYWYKQDSKKFLKIMFSYNNKELIINETVPNRFSPKSPDKAHLNLHINSLELGDSAVYFCASSISTVMNTEAFFGQGTRLTVV.